This T cell receptor beta chain was captured in a study of cytomegalovirus exposure and HLA in healthy donors. Study in general: Early on, a data release was issued that held roughly 80 million unique TCRs from HLA-typed donors.

With respect to this clone: Its cognate antigen is unknown.

A multiplex PCR was run with 60 Vbeta primers and 13 Jbeta primers. The assay was immunoSEQ multiplex PCR, and TCRdb's table has in-frame clones only and misses some. The sample yields roughly 130,000 clones, 70% to 90% seen once. Unrecorded immune exposures were likely, despite nominal health at sampling. Regarding the study as a whole: Most subjects' HLA-A and HLA-B alleles were reportedly predicted from TCR beta sequences.

This clonotype was obtained from a woman in her 40s in good health and CMV-seropositive. What was sequenced was PBMCs.

The CDR3 sequence is CASSKGAYNEQFF. The CDR3 DNA sequence: TGTGCCAGTAGTAAAGGGGCCTACAATGAGCAGTTCTTC. The chain has TRBV19 and TRBJ2-1, with a weak D call TRBD1 (5 bases). V gave up 4 bases and J gave up 2 bases, with 6 bases separating them. This CDR3 contains 13 residues. Germline V lookup: CDR1 LNHDA, CDR2 SQIVND (reference sequence).